This TCR beta chain is from a study of T-cell reconstitution after alpha-beta-depleted transplantation in children. Regarding the study as a whole: Diversity and T-cell counts at one year after transplant derived mostly from new T cells.

Unique molecular identifiers were incorporated into the prepared TCRbeta library. MiXCR, applied by TCRdb to the PCR reads, yields one record per CDR3 protein. Of fewer than 550,000 distinct CDR3 sequences listed, about an eighth were seen once; the top ten hold about 14%. This clonotype was found a few times. Its antigen is still unknown. CDR3 length equals 16 residues. Germline-derived CDR1 and CDR2 are MNHNS and SASEGT. Trimming took off 6 bases at V and 6 bases at J, with 23 bases between the two ends. V and J are TRBV6-1 and TRBJ1-1; D call uncertain. This sample comprised PBMCs, mostly from graft donor cells, obtained 180 days after TCRalphabeta/CD19-depleted stem cell transplant. This clonotype was sampled from a female patient aged 2-9 years who had a stem cell transplant for aplastic anemia, so the T cells may come from the graft donor. The CDR3 reads CASRPTPGNFGAEAFF. CDR3 bases: TGTGCCAGCAGACCCACCCCGGGGAATTTTGGGGCTGAAGCTTTCTTT.